This entry features one T cell receptor (beta chain) sequence. The target antigen is unknown. Measured with immunoSEQ multiplex PCR; TCRdb has only the in-frame clones, and not every one. Here the sample spans around 99,000 clones, around 87% being singletons. These data come from a study of T cell responses to AZD1222 COVID-19 vaccine. Study-level results: Unmutated regions of variants are reportedly targeted by nearly half of spike-specific TCRs. Baseline seropositives among AZD1222 recipients totaled only 5 to 7. Clonal diversity was possibly underestimated, and white British individuals and females predominated among donors.

Germline CDR1 is SGHRS and CDR2 is YFSETQ. This CDR3 is built from 14 residues. Trimming took off 5 bases at V and 3 bases at J, with 14 bases between the two ends. The chain joins TRBV5-1 to TRBJ1-2, with D uncertain. The receptor's source is an adult in good health. This specimen was peripheral blood, taken on day 0 of AZD1222 vaccination. The CDR3: CASRVASGDYGYTF. The CDR3 nucleotides read TGCGCCAGCAGGGTAGCGTCTGGTGACTATGGCTACACCTTC.